This T cell receptor beta chain stems from a study of molecular identifiers for immune sequencing clone quantification (dated by TCRdb to about 2018). Concerning the study at large: For a replicate experiment, RNA from approximately 20,000 or 100,000 naive CD8 T cells was divided into five aliquots, and four of the five aliquots were sequenced. This methods study benchmarked molecular-identifier clustering-based TCR repertoire sequencing (MIDCIRS) and TCR RNA copy counting, using CD8 T cells to do so.

Findings and caveats that apply to the study as a whole: Even against a background of approximately 1 million naive CD8 T cells, spiked-in Jurkat TCR RNA amounting to a single cell's worth was reported to be detectable. The naive libraries included spiked-in Jurkat TCR RNA (about nine copies' worth), and this Jurkat TCR RNA is not part of the donor repertoire. Modeling gave roughly 3 recovered TCR RNA copies per cell versus 9.5 to 10 by digital PCR, implying about 30% capture efficiency. In CMV-specific effector cells, over 99% of molecules were held by clones above 20 RNA copies, whereas under 1% of molecules were held by such clones in naive cells. Without barcode sub-clustering, chimeric consensus sequences inflated TCR diversity; chimeras reached as high as 47%. Highly expanded clone sizes could be underestimated if identical TCR molecules share a barcode.

CDR1 and CDR2 were assigned from the germline V gene as SGHRS and YFSETQ. The cysteine opens and the phenylalanine closes a CDR3 of 14 amino acids. The read is trimmed to its CDR3 DNA, 42 bases read in frame from base 1. V is cut back by 4 bases and J by 6 bases, with 7 bases in the junction unmatched. Turning to this clonotype: The antigen this receptor binds is unknown. The sample holds no much larger clone one base away, and base qualities are not on file.

Receptors were amplified or captured by PCR. The reads were generated on an Illumina HiSeq 4000. Preparation of bulk TCR libraries followed a previously described approach, with the TCR primers listed in Table S5. The Qiagen AllPrep DNA/RNA kit was used to purify total RNA. Before analysis, reads from multiple sequencing runs of the same library were pooled. From the authors' description of their analysis: Reads were retained only if their TCR constant sequence matched exactly, and those retained reads were trimmed to 150 nt and grouped according to their 12-nt molecular barcodes. Reads within each barcode group were sub-clustered using a 15% Levenshtein threshold, and quality-weighted consensus sequences were constructed for each RNA molecule. Non-functional sequences were removed, as were lower-count sequences one edit away from another. Based on a fit of two negative binomial distributions, barcode sub-clusters having less than 20% of the maximum read count were discarded. The public reads were quality trimmed at Q25 with fastp and then assembled into clones with MiXCR by TCRdb, keeping productive beta chains. Identical CDR3 proteins give one entry, which carries the most common genes and DNA. TCRdb's processing, not the authors', yielded these V and J calls. Present in this sample are around 460,000 distinct CDR3 sequences, about 22% of which were seen just once. Of the sample, about 0.84% falls within the top ten clones.

Libraries of naive CD8 T cells were generated from approximately 20,000 to 1,000,000 sorted cells, with 10%, 30% or 50% of the purified RNA used. Naive CD8 T cells, defined as CD8+CD4-CCR7+CD45RA+, were FACS-sorted into RLT Plus buffer on a BD FACSAria II. Detection sensitivity was tested by spiking Jurkat RNA equal to ten or so TCR copies' worth into samples containing about 20,000-1,000,000 naive CD8 T cells. Enrichment of CD8 T cells was performed with RosetteSep CD8+ T Cell Enrichment Cocktail and Ficoll-Paque, after which ACK red cell lysis was carried out. Sequences were obtained from naive CD8+ T cells from blood, with Jurkat cell RNA spiked in. This sample's cell subset or site label indicates: FACS-sorted CD8+CD4-CCR7+CD45RA+ naive T cells. This sequence was found in a human donor in good health. Some libraries in this study had Jurkat cell RNA spiked in. The chain is encoded by TRBV5-1 joined to TRBJ1-1; 9 middle bases align to TRBD1. The sequenced DNA: TGCGCCAGCAGCCGGGGACAGGGACCGCCTGAAGCTTTCTTT. Its translation is CASSRGQGPPEAFF.